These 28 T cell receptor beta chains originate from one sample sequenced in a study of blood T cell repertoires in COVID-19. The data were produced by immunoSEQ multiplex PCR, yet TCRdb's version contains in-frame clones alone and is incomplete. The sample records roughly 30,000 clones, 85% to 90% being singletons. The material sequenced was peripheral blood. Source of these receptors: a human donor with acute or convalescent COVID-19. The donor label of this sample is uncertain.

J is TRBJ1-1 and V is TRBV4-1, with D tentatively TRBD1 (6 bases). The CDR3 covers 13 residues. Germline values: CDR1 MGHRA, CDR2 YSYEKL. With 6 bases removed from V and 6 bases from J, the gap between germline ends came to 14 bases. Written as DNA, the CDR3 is TGCGCCAGCAGACAGGGTGGGCTCGCTGAAGCTTTCTTT. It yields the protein CASRQGGLAEAFF.

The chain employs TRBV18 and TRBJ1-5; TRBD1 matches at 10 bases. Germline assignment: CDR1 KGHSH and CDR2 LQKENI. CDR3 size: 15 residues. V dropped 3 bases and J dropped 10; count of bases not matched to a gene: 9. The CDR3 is CASSPPGTGVKPQHF. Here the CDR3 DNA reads TGTGCCAGCTCACCTCCCGGGACAGGGGTCAAACCCCAGCATTTT.

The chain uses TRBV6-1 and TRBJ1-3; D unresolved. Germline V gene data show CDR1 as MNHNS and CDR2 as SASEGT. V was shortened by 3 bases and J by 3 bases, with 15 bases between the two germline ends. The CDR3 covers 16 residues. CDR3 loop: CASSEGTRGFGNTIYF. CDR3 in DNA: TGTGCCAGCAGTGAGGGAACCCGGGGTTTTGGAAACACCATATATTTT.

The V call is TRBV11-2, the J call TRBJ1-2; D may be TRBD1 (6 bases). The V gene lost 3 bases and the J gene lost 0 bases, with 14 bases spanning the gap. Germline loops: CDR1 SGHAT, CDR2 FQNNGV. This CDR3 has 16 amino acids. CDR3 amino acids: CASSFFGRGTNYGYTF. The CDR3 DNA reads TGTGCCAGCAGCTTTTTCGGCAGGGGTACTAACTATGGCTACACCTTC.

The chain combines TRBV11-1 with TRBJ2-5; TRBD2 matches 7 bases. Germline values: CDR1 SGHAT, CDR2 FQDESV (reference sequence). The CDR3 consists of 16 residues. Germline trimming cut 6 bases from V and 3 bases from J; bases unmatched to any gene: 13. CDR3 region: CASRSSRSGMKETQYF. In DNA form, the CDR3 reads TGTGCCAGCAGAAGCTCGCGGAGCGGGATGAAAGAGACCCAGTACTTC.

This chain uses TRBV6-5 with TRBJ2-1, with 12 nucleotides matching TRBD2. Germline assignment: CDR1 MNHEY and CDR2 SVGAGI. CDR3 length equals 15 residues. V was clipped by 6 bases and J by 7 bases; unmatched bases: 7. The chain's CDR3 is CASSLTSGRMNEQFF. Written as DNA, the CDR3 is TGTGCCAGCAGCCTGACTAGCGGGAGAATGAATGAGCAGTTCTTC.

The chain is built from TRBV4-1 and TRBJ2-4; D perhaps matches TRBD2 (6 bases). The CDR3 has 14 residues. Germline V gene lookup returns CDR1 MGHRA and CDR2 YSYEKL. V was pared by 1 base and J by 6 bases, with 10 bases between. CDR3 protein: CASSQAGGLNIQYF. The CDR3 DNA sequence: TGCGCCAGCAGCCAAGCCGGGGGATTAAACATTCAGTACTTC.

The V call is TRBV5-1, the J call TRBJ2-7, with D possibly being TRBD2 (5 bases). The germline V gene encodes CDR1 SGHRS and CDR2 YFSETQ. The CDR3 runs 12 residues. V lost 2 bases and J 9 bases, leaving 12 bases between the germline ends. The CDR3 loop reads CASSFTEGGQYF. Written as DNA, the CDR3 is TGCGCCAGCAGCTTTACAGAGGGTGGGCAGTACTTC. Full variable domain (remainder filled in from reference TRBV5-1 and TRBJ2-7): KAGVTQTPRYLIKTRGQQVTLSCSPISGHRSVSWYQQTPGQGLQFLFEYFSETQRNKGNFPGRFSGRQFSNSRSEMNVSTLELGDSALYLCASSFTEGGQYFGPGTRLTVT.

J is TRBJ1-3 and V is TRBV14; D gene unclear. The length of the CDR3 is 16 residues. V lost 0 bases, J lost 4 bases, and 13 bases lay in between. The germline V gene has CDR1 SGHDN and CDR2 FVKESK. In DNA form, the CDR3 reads TGTGCCAGCAGCCAAGAATTCCGTACAGTCGGAAACACCATATATTTT. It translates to CASSQEFRTVGNTIYF.

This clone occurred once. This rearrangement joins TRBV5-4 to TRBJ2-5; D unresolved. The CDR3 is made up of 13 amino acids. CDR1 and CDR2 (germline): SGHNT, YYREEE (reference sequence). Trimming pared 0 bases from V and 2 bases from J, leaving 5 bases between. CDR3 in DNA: TGTGCCAGCAGCTTGGTCAATCAAGAGACCCAGTACTTC. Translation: CASSLVNQETQYF.

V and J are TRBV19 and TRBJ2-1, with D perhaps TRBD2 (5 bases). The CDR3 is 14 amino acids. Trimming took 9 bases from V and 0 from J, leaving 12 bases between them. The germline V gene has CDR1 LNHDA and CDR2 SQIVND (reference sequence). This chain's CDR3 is CASRVGVSYNEQFF. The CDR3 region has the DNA TGTGCCAGCCGGGTCGGGGTCTCCTACAATGAGCAGTTCTTC.

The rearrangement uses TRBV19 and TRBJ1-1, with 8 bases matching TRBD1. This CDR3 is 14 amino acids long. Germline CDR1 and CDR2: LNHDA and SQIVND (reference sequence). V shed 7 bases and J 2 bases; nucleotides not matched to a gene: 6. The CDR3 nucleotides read TGTGCCAGTATTCAGACAGGGGCAAACACTGAAGCTTTCTTT. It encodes CASIQTGANTEAFF.

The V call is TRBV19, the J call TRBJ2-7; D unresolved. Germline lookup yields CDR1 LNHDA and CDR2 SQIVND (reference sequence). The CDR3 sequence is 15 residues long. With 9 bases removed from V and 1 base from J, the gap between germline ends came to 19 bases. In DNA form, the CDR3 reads TGTGCCAGCAGAAATGACGCCTCTAGGTCCTACGAGCAGTACTTC. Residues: CASRNDASRSYEQYF. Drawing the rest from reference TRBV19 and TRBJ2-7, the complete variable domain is DGGITQSPKYLFRKEGQNVTLSCEQNLNHDAMYWYRQDPGQGLRLIYYSQIVNDFQKGDIAEGYSVSREKKESFPLTVTSAQKNPTAFYLCASRNDASRSYEQYFGPGTRLTVT.

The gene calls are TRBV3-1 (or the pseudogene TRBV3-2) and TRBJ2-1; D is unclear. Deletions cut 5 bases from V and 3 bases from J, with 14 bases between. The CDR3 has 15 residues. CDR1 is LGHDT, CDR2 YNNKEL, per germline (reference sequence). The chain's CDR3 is CASSTRARVYNEQFF. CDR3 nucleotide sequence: TGTGCCAGCAGCACCCGCGCCCGGGTCTACAATGAGCAGTTCTTC.

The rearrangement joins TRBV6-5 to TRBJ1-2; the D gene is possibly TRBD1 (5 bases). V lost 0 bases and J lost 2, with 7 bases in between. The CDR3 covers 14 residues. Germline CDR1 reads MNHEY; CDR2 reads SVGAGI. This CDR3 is CASSYSGLNYGYTF. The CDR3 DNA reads TGTGCCAGCAGTTACTCGGGGCTCAACTATGGCTACACCTTC.

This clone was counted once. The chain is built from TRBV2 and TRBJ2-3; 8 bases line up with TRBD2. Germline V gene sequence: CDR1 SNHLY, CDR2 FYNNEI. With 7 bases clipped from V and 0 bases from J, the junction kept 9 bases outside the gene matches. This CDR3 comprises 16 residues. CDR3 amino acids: CASNRGGYLSTDTQYF. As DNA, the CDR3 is TGTGCCAGCAATCGGGGGGGCTATCTAAGCACAGATACGCAGTATTTT.

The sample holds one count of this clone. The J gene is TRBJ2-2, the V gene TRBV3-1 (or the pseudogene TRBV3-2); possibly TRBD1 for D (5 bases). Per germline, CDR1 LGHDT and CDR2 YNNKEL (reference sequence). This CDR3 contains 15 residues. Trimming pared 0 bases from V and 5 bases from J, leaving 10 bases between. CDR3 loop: CASSQEAGNTGELFF. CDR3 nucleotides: TGTGCCAGCAGCCAAGAGGCAGGGAATACCGGGGAGCTGTTTTTT.

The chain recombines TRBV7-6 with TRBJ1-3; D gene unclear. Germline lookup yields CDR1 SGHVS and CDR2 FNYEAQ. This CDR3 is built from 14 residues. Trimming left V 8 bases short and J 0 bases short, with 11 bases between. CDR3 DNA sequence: TGTGCCAGCTCGGTCGATCTCTCTGGAAACACCATATATTTT. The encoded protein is CASSVDLSGNTIYF.

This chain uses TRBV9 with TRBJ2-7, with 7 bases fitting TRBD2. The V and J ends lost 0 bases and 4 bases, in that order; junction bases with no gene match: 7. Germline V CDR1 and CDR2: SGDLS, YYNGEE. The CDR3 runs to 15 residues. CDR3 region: CASSVDPAGEYEQYF. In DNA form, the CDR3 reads TGTGCCAGCAGCGTAGACCCTGCGGGGGAGTACGAGCAGTACTTC.

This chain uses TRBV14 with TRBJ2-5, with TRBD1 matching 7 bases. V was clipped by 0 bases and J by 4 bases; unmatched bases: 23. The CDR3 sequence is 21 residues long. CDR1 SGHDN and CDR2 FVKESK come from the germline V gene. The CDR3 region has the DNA TGTGCCAGCAGCCAAGATTACAGGGTCGGAGGTAACGTTGCAGGGGGAGAGACCCAGTACTTC. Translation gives CASSQDYRVGGNVAGGETQYF. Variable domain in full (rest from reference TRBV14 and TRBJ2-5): EAGVTQFPSHSVIEKGQTVTLRCDPISGHDNLYWYRRVMGKEIKFLLHFVKESKQDESGMPNNRFLAERTGGTYSTLKVQPAELEDSGVYFCASSQDYRVGGNVAGGETQYFGPGTRLLVL.

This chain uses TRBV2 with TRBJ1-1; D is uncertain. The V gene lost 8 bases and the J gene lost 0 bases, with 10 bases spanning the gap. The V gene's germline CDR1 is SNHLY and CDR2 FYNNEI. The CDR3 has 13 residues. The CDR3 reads CASAVSMNTEAFF. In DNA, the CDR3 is TGTGCCAGCGCCGTGAGTATGAACACTGAAGCTTTCTTT.

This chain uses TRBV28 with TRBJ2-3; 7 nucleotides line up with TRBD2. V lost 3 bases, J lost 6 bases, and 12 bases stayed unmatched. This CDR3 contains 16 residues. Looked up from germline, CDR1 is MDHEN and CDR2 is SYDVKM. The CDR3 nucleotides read TGTGCCAGCAGTTTGGGGGGTAGCGGGCGAACGGATACGCAGTATTTT. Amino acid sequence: CASSLGGSGRTDTQYF.

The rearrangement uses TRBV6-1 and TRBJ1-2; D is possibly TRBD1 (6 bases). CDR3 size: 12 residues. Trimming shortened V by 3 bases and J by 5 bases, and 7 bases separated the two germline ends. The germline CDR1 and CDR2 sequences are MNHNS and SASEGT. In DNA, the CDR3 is TGTGCCAGCAGTGAGACAGGTTATGGCTACACCTTC. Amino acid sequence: CASSETGYGYTF.

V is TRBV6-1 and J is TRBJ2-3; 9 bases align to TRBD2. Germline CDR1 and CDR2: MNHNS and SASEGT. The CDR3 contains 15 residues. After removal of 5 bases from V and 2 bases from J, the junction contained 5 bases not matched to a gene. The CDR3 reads CASSLAGEPTDTQYF. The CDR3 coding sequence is TGTGCCAGCAGTTTAGCGGGAGAACCCACAGATACGCAGTATTTT.

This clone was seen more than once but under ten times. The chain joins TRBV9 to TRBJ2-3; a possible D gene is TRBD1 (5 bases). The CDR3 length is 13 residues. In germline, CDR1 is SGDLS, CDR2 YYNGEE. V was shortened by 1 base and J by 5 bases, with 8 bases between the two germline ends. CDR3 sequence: CASSVTRVDTQYF. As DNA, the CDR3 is TGTGCCAGCAGCGTAACCAGGGTAGATACGCAGTATTTT. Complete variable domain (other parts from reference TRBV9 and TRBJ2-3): DSGVTQTPKHLITATGQRVTLRCSPRSGDLSVYWYQQSLDQGLQFLIQYYNGEERAKGNILERFSAQQFPDLHSELNLSSLELGDSALYFCASSVTRVDTQYFGPGTRLTVL.

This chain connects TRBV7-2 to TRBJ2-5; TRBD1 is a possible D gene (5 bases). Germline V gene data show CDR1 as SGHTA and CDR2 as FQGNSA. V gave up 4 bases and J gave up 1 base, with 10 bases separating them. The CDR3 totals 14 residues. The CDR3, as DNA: TGTGCCAGCAGCTCTAGGGGTAGCCAAGAGACCCAGTACTTC. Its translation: CASSSRGSQETQYF.

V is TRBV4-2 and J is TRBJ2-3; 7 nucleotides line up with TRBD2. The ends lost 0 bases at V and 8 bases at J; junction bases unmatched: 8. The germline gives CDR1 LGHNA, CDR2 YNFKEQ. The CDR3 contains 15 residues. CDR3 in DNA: TGTGCCAGCAGCCAAGAGCGGGGGTTGTGGGGTACGCAGTATTTT. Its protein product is CASSQERGLWGTQYF.

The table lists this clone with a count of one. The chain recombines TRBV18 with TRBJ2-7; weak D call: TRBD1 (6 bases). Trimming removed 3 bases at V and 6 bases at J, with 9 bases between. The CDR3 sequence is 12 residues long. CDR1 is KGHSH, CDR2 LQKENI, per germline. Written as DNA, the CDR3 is TGTGCCAGCTCACCGACAGGCGGCGAGCAGTACTTC. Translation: CASSPTGGEQYF. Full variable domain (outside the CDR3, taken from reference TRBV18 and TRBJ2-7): NAGVMQNPRHLVRRRGQEARLRCSPMKGHSHVYWYRQLPEEGLKFMVYLQKENIIDESGMPKERFSAEFPKEGPSILRIQQVVRGDSAAYFCASSPTGGEQYFGPGTRLTVT.